The entry below describes one T cell receptor (beta chain). Its antigen is as yet unknown. The CDR3 extends over 16 amino acids. Germline values: CDR1 DFQATT, CDR2 SNEGSKA (reference sequence). Making the TCR beta cDNA relied on 5'RACE template switching with UMIs. Reanalyzing the 5' RACE reads, TCRdb keeps one entry per CDR3 protein, without DNA. The sample shows 150,000 or so distinct CDR3 sequences, and around a third sits with its ten largest clones. The data derive from a study of T cells expressing NK-cell markers. On the study more broadly: All TCR beta repertoires analysed originated from sorted CD3+CD56+NKG2C+, CD3+CD56+NKG2C- and CD3+CD56-NKG2C+ T cells. Seven donors tested HCMV-seropositive and one tested seronegative among the eight sequenced. Study-wide points: Roughly 6 donors showed dominant NKG2C+ clonotypes comprising roughly 1.0-7.0% of their CD8+ T cells.

This TCR was recovered from a woman aged 50 to 65 in good health. The chain couples TRBV20-1 to TRBJ1-1; no DNA is available, so the TRBD1 call from TCRdb remains unchecked. Sample: blood T cells: a sorted CD56 or NKG2C T cell subset, CD4+ or CD8+ T cells, or bulk PBMC T cells (not recorded which). This chain's CDR3 is CSARDQYQGRGTEAFF.